These T cell receptor beta chains were read from a single sample in a study of blood T cell repertoires in COVID-19. Generated by immunoSEQ multiplex PCR, the TCRdb table keeps only in-frame clones and is missing some. The sample shows approximately 410,000 clones, about nine tenths of them seen only once. Sequencing was performed on peripheral blood. These receptors came from a woman aged 25 to 39 with active or convalescent COVID-19. CDR3s include the opening cysteine and the closing phenylalanine or tryptophan. Fields, in order: clone size, J gene, D gene, V gene, CDR3 protein, CDR3 DNA. The D gene is left open where the match is weak. Clone size, where shown, is once, few, many, or a class for clones that have expanded.

.,TRBJ2-3,TRBD2,TRBV3-1/TRBV3-2,CASRSLAGGYPDTQYF,TGTGCCAGCAGATCCTTAGCGGGGGGATACCCGGATACGCAGTATTTT
.,TRBJ2-1,.,TRBV5-1,CASSLEPGVESEQFF,TGCGCCAGCAGCTTGGAGCCAGGGGTTGAGAGTGAGCAGTTCTTC
.,TRBJ2-1,.,TRBV3-1/TRBV3-2,CASSLQVGGRPSYNEQFF,TGTGCCAGCAGCCTCCAAGTGGGGGGTAGGCCGTCCTACAATGAGCAGTTCTTC
many,TRBJ1-2,.,TRBV5-1,CASSSQTDNYGYTF,TGCGCCAGCAGCTCCCAGACAGATAACTATGGCTACACCTTC
many,TRBJ2-3,TRBD2,TRBV19,CATQRGLAGSTDTQYF,TGTGCCACTCAGCGGGGACTAGCGGGGTCCACAGATACGCAGTATTTT
few,TRBJ1-4,TRBD1,TRBV7-8,CASSPWTGVNEKLFF,TGTGCCAGCAGCCCCTGGACAGGGGTTAATGAAAAACTGTTTTTT
.,TRBJ1-4,TRBD1,TRBV5-4,CASSFTGGGEKLFF,TGTGCCAGCAGCTTTACAGGGGGGGGTGAAAAACTGTTTTTT
.,TRBJ2-7,.,TRBV19,CASSSPLGETIGDEQYF,TGTGCCAGTAGTTCACCGCTCGGGGAAACCATTGGGGACGAGCAGTACTTC
.,TRBJ2-7,TRBD1,TRBV5-1,CASSLGPQGAAYEQYF,TGCGCCAGCAGCTTGGGTCCACAGGGGGCCGCCTACGAGCAGTACTTC
.,TRBJ2-5,TRBD1,TRBV2,CASMGTGFSLQETQYF,TGTGCCAGCATGGGGACAGGGTTTTCGCTACAAGAGACCCAGTACTTC
.,TRBJ2-1,TRBD2,TRBV29-1,CSVERGTSGRAVYNEQFF,TGCAGCGTTGAAAGGGGGACTAGCGGGAGGGCTGTCTACAATGAGCAGTTCTTC
few,TRBJ1-5,TRBD1,TRBV19,CASSIGIGQDYSNQPQHF,TGTGCCAGTAGTATAGGAATTGGACAGGATTATAGCAATCAGCCCCAGCATTTT
.,TRBJ2-3,.,TRBV15,CATSRGGRTDTQYF,TGTGCCACCAGCAGGGGGGGGCGCACAGATACGCAGTATTTT
.,TRBJ1-1,TRBD1,TRBV19,CASSADRGAEAFF,TGTGCCAGTAGTGCGGACAGGGGGGCTGAAGCTTTCTTT
few,TRBJ1-1,.,TRBV29-1,CSSSTGYTTGAEAFF,TGCAGCTCGTCAACAGGGTATACAACTGGGGCTGAAGCTTTCTTT
.,TRBJ1-1,TRBD1,TRBV9,CASNSQGANTEAFF,TGTGCCAGCAATTCCCAGGGGGCGAACACTGAAGCTTTCTTT